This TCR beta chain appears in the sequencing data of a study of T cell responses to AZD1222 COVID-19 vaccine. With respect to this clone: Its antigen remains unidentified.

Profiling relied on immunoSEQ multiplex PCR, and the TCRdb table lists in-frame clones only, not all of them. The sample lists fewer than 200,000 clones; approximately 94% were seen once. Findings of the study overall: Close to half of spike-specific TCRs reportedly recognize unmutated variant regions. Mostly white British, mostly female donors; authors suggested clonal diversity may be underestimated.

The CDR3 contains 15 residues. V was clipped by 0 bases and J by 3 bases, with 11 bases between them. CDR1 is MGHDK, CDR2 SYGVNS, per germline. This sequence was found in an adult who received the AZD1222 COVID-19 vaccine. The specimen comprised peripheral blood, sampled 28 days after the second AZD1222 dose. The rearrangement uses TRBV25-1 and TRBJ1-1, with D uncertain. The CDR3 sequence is CASSEYKGGDTEAFF. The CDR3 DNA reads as TGTGCCAGCAGTGAATACAAGGGTGGGGACACTGAAGCTTTCTTT.